These 4 T cell receptor beta chains were sequenced from one sample in a study of cytomegalovirus exposure and HLA in healthy donors. PCR primers comprised 60 Vbeta and 13 Jbeta primers. Sequenced by immunoSEQ multiplex PCR; TCRdb stores in-frame clones only, minus some. The table includes more than 250,000 clones, over 85% detected once. Sequencing used PBMCs. These receptors all come from a woman aged 18-29 years in good health and CMV-seronegative.

This chain uses TRBV7-3 with TRBJ2-1; TRBD1 agrees at 7 bases. Per the germline V gene, CDR1 is SGHTA and CDR2 is FQGTGA. V was clipped by 6 bases and J by 9 bases; unmatched bases: 5. The CDR3 covers 12 residues. The CDR3 sequence: CASSPGGSEQFF. In DNA form, the CDR3 reads TGTGCCAGCAGTCCAGGGGGATCTGAGCAGTTCTTC.

The chain couples TRBV18 to TRBJ1-1; TRBD1 aligns across 7 bases. Germline trimming cut 5 bases from V and 4 bases from J; bases unmatched to any gene: 7. CDR3 length equals 14 residues. Germline loops: CDR1 KGHSH, CDR2 LQKENI. The CDR3 protein is CASSSTTGFTEAFF. Here the CDR3 DNA reads TGTGCCAGCTCATCAACGACAGGGTTCACTGAAGCTTTCTTT. The full variable domain, its missing parts supplied by reference TRBV18 and TRBJ1-1, is NAGVMQNPRHLVRRRGQEARLRCSPMKGHSHVYWYRQLPEEGLKFMVYLQKENIIDESGMPKERFSAEFPKEGPSILRIQQVVRGDSAAYFCASSSTTGFTEAFFGQGTRLTVV.

This rearrangement joins TRBV7-6 to TRBJ2-1; 12 bases fit TRBD2. The length of the CDR3 is 16 residues. The ends lost 1 base at V and 9 bases at J; junction bases unmatched: 7. CDR1 is SGHVS, CDR2 FNYEAQ, per germline. The CDR3 spells CASSLGLAGAPSEQFF. The CDR3 DNA reads as TGTGCCAGCAGCTTAGGACTAGCGGGGGCCCCTAGTGAGCAGTTCTTC.

The chain couples TRBV4-2 to TRBJ2-1; D perhaps matches TRBD2 (7 bases). V lost 0 bases and J lost 8, with 20 bases in between. Germline CDR1 and CDR2: LGHNA and YNFKEQ. This CDR3 is 17 amino acids long. CDR3 amino acids: CASSQEHGGGPRDEQFF. The CDR3 DNA reads as TGTGCCAGCAGCCAAGAACATGGGGGGGGGCCACGAGATGAGCAGTTCTTC.